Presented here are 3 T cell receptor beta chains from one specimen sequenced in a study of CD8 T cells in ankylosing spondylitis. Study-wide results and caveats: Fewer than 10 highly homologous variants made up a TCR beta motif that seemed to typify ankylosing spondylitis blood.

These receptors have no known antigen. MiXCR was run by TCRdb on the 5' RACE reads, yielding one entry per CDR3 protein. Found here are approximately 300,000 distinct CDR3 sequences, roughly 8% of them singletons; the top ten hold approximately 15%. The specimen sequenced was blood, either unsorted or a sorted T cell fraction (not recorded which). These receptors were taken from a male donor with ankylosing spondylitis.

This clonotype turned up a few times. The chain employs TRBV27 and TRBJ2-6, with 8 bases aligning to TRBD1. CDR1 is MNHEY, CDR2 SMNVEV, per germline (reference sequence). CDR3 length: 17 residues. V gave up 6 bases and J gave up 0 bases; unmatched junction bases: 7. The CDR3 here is CASSRQGSLSGANVLTF. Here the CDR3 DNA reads TGTGCCAGCAGCCGACAGGGGTCCCTCTCTGGGGCCAACGTCCTGACTTTC.

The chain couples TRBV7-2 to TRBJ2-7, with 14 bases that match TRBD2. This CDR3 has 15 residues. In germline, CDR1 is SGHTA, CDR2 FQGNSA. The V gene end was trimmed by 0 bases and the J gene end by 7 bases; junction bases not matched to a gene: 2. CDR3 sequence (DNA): TGTGCCAGCAGCTTAGCGACTAGCGGGGGGGGGGAGCAGTACTTC. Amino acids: CASSLATSGGGEQYF.

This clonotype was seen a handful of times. The CDR3 nucleotides read TGTGCCAGCTCACCGCGGCGAGATAGCAATCAGCCCCAGCATTTT. This encodes CASSPRRDSNQPQHF. The V and J genes are TRBV18 and TRBJ1-5, with unresolved D. The CDR3 extends over 15 amino acids. CDR1 KGHSH and CDR2 LQKENI come from the germline V gene. V dropped 3 bases and J dropped 0 bases, with 9 bases sitting between them.